Shown below are 30 T cell receptor beta chains from a single sample sequenced in a study of T cell repertoires in cytomegalovirus infection. TCRdb analysed the reads with MiXCR anew, one entry per CDR3 protein. The sample holds roughly 310,000 distinct CDR3 sequences, around 29% seen once. Antigens for these TCRs are unknown. The sequencing here drew on cultured PBMCs, taken from culture after CMV antigen stimulation. The receptors shown here come from a human donor in good health (CMV status not recorded). Some clones in this sample may be carry-over from other donors' samples.

This clonotype was found a few times. The gene calls are TRBV4-2 and TRBJ1-6; 8 positions agree with TRBD1. The CDR3 covers 16 residues. Germline V CDR1 and CDR2: LGHNA, YNFKEQ. The trim removed 1 base at V and 7 bases at J, leaving 6 bases unmatched. The CDR3 reads CASSQGAGTGNSPLHF. CDR3 coding DNA: TGTGCCAGCAGCCAAGGTGCCGGGACAGGAAATTCACCCCTCCACTTT.

The rearrangement joins TRBV7-9 to TRBJ2-1; D might be TRBD1 (5 bases). The germline V gene encodes CDR1 SEHNR and CDR2 FQNEAQ (reference sequence). The CDR3 has 13 amino acids. Trimming cost V 2 bases and J 9 bases, with 11 bases left between them. CDR3 DNA: TGTGCCAGCAGCTTATCAGGGTTGATTGAGCAGTTCTTC. It translates to CASSLSGLIEQFF.

This clonotype was seen ten or more times. The chain combines TRBV4-2 with TRBJ1-5; 8 bases align to TRBD1. Looked up from germline, CDR1 is LGHNA and CDR2 is YNFKEQ. CDR3 length equals 16 residues. Losses at the gene ends were 1 base for V and 6 bases for J; bases not matched to a gene: 8. DNA of the CDR3: TGTGCCAGCAGCCAAGCCTCAGGGGGCGGAGGTCAGCCCCAGCATTTT. Its protein is CASSQASGGGGQPQHF.

In its sample, this clonotype was seen a few times. The rearrangement joins TRBV19 to TRBJ2-1, with unresolved D. The CDR3 sequence is 13 residues long. Germline CDR1 LNHDA, CDR2 SQIVND (reference sequence). With 9 bases removed from V and 6 bases from J, the gap between germline ends came to 15 bases. CDR3 DNA: TGTGCCAGCTCTTGGGCGATCCGCAATGAGCAGTTCTTC. Its translation is CASSWAIRNEQFF. Based on the CDR3 plus reference TRBV19 and TRBJ2-1, the full variable domain is DGGITQSPKYLFRKEGQNVTLSCEQNLNHDAMYWYRQDPGQGLRLIYYSQIVNDFQKGDIAEGYSVSREKKESFPLTVTSAQKNPTAFYLCASSWAIRNEQFFGPGTRLTVL.

This clonotype came up a few times. V is TRBV28 and J is TRBJ1-1; D is uncertain. The CDR3 loop spans 14 amino acids. V was cut by 5 bases and J by 5 bases, with 15 bases left in between. Germline V gene lookup returns CDR1 MDHEN and CDR2 SYDVKM. CDR3 sequence: CASSLPRGGTEAFF. In DNA, the CDR3 is TGTGCCAGCAGTCTCCCCCGGGGAGGGACTGAAGCTTTCTTT.

The genes are TRBV19 and TRBJ2-5; TRBD2 agrees at 8 bases. The CDR3 spans 14 residues. Germline V gene data show CDR1 as LNHDA and CDR2 as SQIVND (reference sequence). V lost 7 bases and J lost 2; bases outside the gene matches: 6. The chain's CDR3 is CASKALAVQETQYF. CDR3 bases: TGTGCCAGTAAGGCACTAGCGGTACAAGAGACCCAGTACTTC. Full variable domain (outside the CDR3, taken from reference TRBV19 and TRBJ2-5): DGGITQSPKYLFRKEGQNVTLSCEQNLNHDAMYWYRQDPGQGLRLIYYSQIVNDFQKGDIAEGYSVSREKKESFPLTVTSAQKNPTAFYLCASKALAVQETQYFGPGTRLLVL.

This clonotype was observed a handful of times. The chain is built from TRBV20-1 and TRBJ1-2; 9 bases line up with TRBD1. This CDR3 has 13 amino acids. Looked up from germline, CDR1 is DFQATT and CDR2 is SNEGSKA (reference sequence). Unmatched junction bases numbered 6, after V lost 6 bases and J lost 4 bases. The CDR3 sequence is CSADRGRGYGYTF. As DNA, the CDR3 is TGCAGTGCGGACAGGGGTAGGGGCTATGGCTACACCTTC.

This clonotype was detected a few times. This CDR3 is CASSLVGFTGDEQYF. DNA of the CDR3: TGTGCCAGCAGCTTAGTAGGATTTACGGGTGACGAGCAGTACTTC. The chain uses TRBV7-2 and TRBJ2-7; unclear D gene. CDR1 is SGHTA and CDR2 is FQGNSA in the germline V gene. The V and J ends lost 1 base and 5 bases respectively, with 15 bases between them. The CDR3 sequence is 15 residues long.

This chain uses TRBV29-1 with TRBJ2-3, with 7 bases that match TRBD1. Germline trimming cut 8 bases from V and 0 bases from J; bases unmatched to any gene: 5. The CDR3 runs to 13 residues. Germline lookup yields CDR1 SQVTM and CDR2 ANQGSEA. The CDR3 bases are TGCAGCCTAACAGGGGCTAGCACAGATACGCAGTATTTT. Translating gives CSLTGASTDTQYF.

V and J are TRBV7-9 and TRBJ1-1, with D hard to call. Trimming removed 1 base at V and 7 bases at J, with 10 bases between. The germline gives CDR1 SEHNR, CDR2 FQNEAQ (reference sequence). CDR3 length equals 13 residues. As DNA, the CDR3 is TGTGCCAGCAGCTTAGATCAGATGAATGAAGCTTTCTTT. This gives the protein CASSLDQMNEAFF.

The rearrangement links TRBV6-6 to TRBJ1-1; 7 nucleotides line up with TRBD1. The CDR3 sequence is 15 residues long. With 4 bases clipped from V and 4 bases from J, the junction kept 9 bases outside the gene matches. The V gene's germline CDR1 is MNHNY and CDR2 SVGAGI (reference sequence). Here the CDR3 DNA reads TGTGCCAGCAGTTCCTCACAGGGGAGGGGCACTGAAGCTTTCTTT. Amino acid sequence: CASSSSQGRGTEAFF.

This clonotype was picked up a small number of times. The chain has TRBV19 and TRBJ1-2; D unresolved. V was cut by 6 bases and J by 7 bases, with 21 bases left in between. The CDR3 is 15 residues long. The germline gives CDR1 LNHDA, CDR2 SQIVND (reference sequence). CDR3 DNA sequence: TGTGCCAGTAGGACCCCCGGACTTAGTCTGGTTGGCTACACCTTC. Translating it yields CASRTPGLSLVGYTF.

This chain joins TRBV7-2 and TRBJ2-7; maybe TRBD2 (5 bases). The V end lost 5 bases, the J end lost 7 bases, and 12 bases lay between the germline ends. Germline CDR1 SGHTA, CDR2 FQGNSA. The CDR3 runs 12 residues. The CDR3 region is CASSPGLGEQYF. In nucleotides, the CDR3 is TGTGCCAGCAGCCCCGGACTGGGGGAGCAGTACTTC.

The chain recombines TRBV7-9 with TRBJ1-2; D might be TRBD1 (6 bases). V lost 5 bases, J lost 2 bases, and 15 bases lay in between. The length of the CDR3 is 15 residues. Germline-derived CDR1 and CDR2 are SEHNR and FQNEAQ (reference sequence). The CDR3 nucleotides are TGTGCCAGCAGCCCGGGGGCAGGGCCCAACTATGGCTACACCTTC. Its translation: CASSPGAGPNYGYTF.

This clonotype was observed at least ten times. This chain joins TRBV20-1 and TRBJ2-1, with 10 bases lining up with TRBD2. The CDR3 has 18 amino acids. Unmatched junction bases numbered 11, after V lost 0 bases and J lost 3 bases. Germline V lookup: CDR1 DFQATT, CDR2 SNEGSKA (reference sequence). The CDR3 DNA is TGCAGTGCTAGAGATGGCCTAAACCTAGCGGGAGTCTACAATGAGCAGTTCTTC. Amino acids: CSARDGLNLAGVYNEQFF.

The CDR3 DNA reads TGTGCCAGCAGCGTGGACAGGGGCGGCACTGAAGCTTTCTTT. Its translation is CASSVDRGGTEAFF. The genes are TRBV7-8 and TRBJ1-1; 9 bases line up with TRBD1. CDR1 is SGHVS, CDR2 FQNEAQ, per germline. CDR3 size: 14 residues. Trimming cost V 5 bases and J 4 bases; bases outside gene matches: 5.

The sample holds a few counts of this clonotype. This chain joins TRBV11-1 and TRBJ1-2; 7 bases are a match to TRBD1. The junction had 6 bases not matched to a gene; V was cut back by 5 bases and J by 6 bases. Germline assignment: CDR1 SGHAT and CDR2 FQDESV (reference sequence). CDR3 length: 13 amino acids. CDR3 sequence: CASSPGTDNGYTF. CDR3 sequence (DNA): TGTGCCAGCAGCCCCGGGACAGATAATGGCTACACCTTC.

The V call is TRBV20-1, the J call TRBJ2-6, with a possible D match to TRBD1 (6 bases). CDR3 length equals 15 residues. V gave up 5 bases and J gave up 3 bases, with 14 bases separating them. CDR1 and CDR2 (germline): DFQATT, SNEGSKA (reference sequence). The CDR3 loop is CSAQNRAGGANVLTF. CDR3 bases: TGCAGTGCTCAGAACAGGGCTGGTGGGGCCAACGTCCTGACTTTC.

This clonotype was counted ten times or more. The chain combines TRBV19 with TRBJ2-2; maybe TRBD1 (6 bases). CDR1 and CDR2 from the germline V gene are LNHDA and SQIVND (reference sequence). The V and J ends lost 5 bases and 2 bases respectively, with 15 bases between them. This CDR3 has 16 residues. Here the CDR3 DNA reads TGTGCCAGTAGTGCCTTCTCCGGGACAAACACCGGGGAGCTGTTTTTT. Translating gives CASSAFSGTNTGELFF.

V gene TRBV9 combines with J gene TRBJ2-5; D may be TRBD1 (6 bases). Germline CDR1 and CDR2: SGDLS and YYNGEE. Trimming took off 4 bases at V and 4 bases at J, with 17 bases between the two ends. The CDR3 loop spans 15 amino acids. The CDR3 region has the DNA TGTGCCAGCAGCCTCCGAGGGGGATTCCGAGAGACCCAGTACTTC. Protein: CASSLRGGFRETQYF.

This clonotype turned up a few times. This chain joins TRBV7-6 and TRBJ1-2, with 7 bases matching TRBD1. Trimming took 4 bases from V and 6 from J; bases not matched to a gene: 8. There are 14 residues in the CDR3. Germline V gene sequence: CDR1 SGHVS, CDR2 FNYEAQ. The CDR3 reads CASSSTGYRDGYTF. In DNA, the CDR3 is TGTGCCAGCAGCTCGACAGGGTATCGAGATGGCTACACCTTC.

The chain joins TRBV12-3 or TRBV12-4 to TRBJ2-7; 7 nucleotides line up with TRBD2. V shed 1 base, J shed 3 bases, and the junction held 6 bases outside the gene matches. The CDR3 length is 15 residues. The CDR3 here is CASSLGGGRVYEQYF. For the CDR3, the DNA is TGTGCCAGCAGTTTAGGGGGAGGGAGGGTCTACGAGCAGTACTTC.

Regarding this clonotype: One end of the junction does not line up with germline, which may come from a read error. The chain combines TRBV12-3 or TRBV12-4 with TRBJ1-1; possibly TRBD1 for D (5 bases). The CDR3 consists of 14 residues. The CDR3 reads CVSTWDGTDTEAFF. The CDR3 DNA follows: TGTGTCAGCACTTGGGACGGCACGGACACTGAAGCTTTCTTT.

The V call is TRBV27, the J call TRBJ1-1; TRBD1 might be the D (5 bases). With 0 bases removed from V and 8 bases from J, the gap between germline ends came to 16 bases. The CDR3 runs 15 residues. The germline V gene has CDR1 MNHEY and CDR2 SMNVEV (reference sequence). Here the CDR3 DNA reads TGTGCCAGCAGTTTATCGGGGGGGTGGGGAGGCGAAGCTTTCTTT. Translating gives CASSLSGGWGGEAFF.

In DNA form, the CDR3 reads TGTGCCAGCAGTTTATCGGTGGGAGGCTCCTACGAGCAGTACTTC. It specifies CASSLSVGGSYEQYF. This rearrangement joins TRBV27 to TRBJ2-7, with a tentative D call TRBD2 (6 bases). The germline gives CDR1 MNHEY, CDR2 SMNVEV (reference sequence). V lost 0 bases and J 0 bases, leaving 9 bases between the germline ends. The CDR3 consists of 15 residues.

The chain uses TRBV12-3 or TRBV12-4 and TRBJ1-1; maybe TRBD1 (6 bases). V lost 6 bases and J lost 0, with 14 bases in between. The CDR3 covers 15 residues. CDR3 region: CASRNRDTMNTEAFF. In DNA form, the CDR3 reads TGTGCCAGCAGGAATAGGGACACGATGAACACTGAAGCTTTCTTT.

V and J are TRBV6-2 or TRBV6-3 and TRBJ2-1, with TRBD2 matching over 7 bases. With V trimmed by 1 base and J by 3 bases, 6 bases remained unmatched. The CDR3 has 16 residues. Germline V gene lookup returns CDR1 MNHEY and CDR2 SVGEGT. CDR3 residues: CASSYLPSGLYNEQFF. The DNA for the CDR3 is TGTGCCAGCAGTTACTTACCTAGCGGACTCTACAATGAGCAGTTCTTC.

This clonotype was picked up a small number of times. The chain couples TRBV6-1 to TRBJ2-3, with a tentative D call TRBD1 (6 bases). Germline V gene sequence: CDR1 MNHNS, CDR2 SASEGT. V was clipped by 5 bases and J by 0 bases, with 12 bases between them. This CDR3 spans 15 amino acids. In DNA form, the CDR3 reads TGTGCCAGCAGTACAGGGTTTTGGAGCACAGATACGCAGTATTTT. It specifies CASSTGFWSTDTQYF.

This chain joins TRBV5-8 and TRBJ2-3; D is uncertain. CDR1 is SGHTS and CDR2 is YDEGEE in the germline V gene. The CDR3 runs 15 residues. V lost 0 bases and J lost 4, with 12 bases in between. As DNA, the CDR3 is TGTGCCAGCAGCTTGGGTCGGATCCGGTCAGATACGCAGTATTTT. Translated, it gives CASSLGRIRSDTQYF.

The rearrangement joins TRBV7-9 to TRBJ2-1, with D maybe TRBD2 (6 bases). Trimming removed 5 bases from V and 5 bases from J, with 19 bases in between. The CDR3 is 16 residues long. Germline CDR1 is SEHNR and CDR2 is FQNEAQ (reference sequence). CDR3 amino acids: CASSNPGLNDNNEQFF. Here the CDR3 DNA reads TGTGCCAGCAGCAATCCGGGACTCAACGACAACAATGAGCAGTTCTTC.